Following are 8 T cell receptor beta chains from one sample sequenced in a study of blood T cell repertoires in COVID-19. Method: immunoSEQ multiplex PCR; TCRdb's copy keeps in-frame clones and lacks some. The repertoire includes over 200,000 clones, around 75% of them detected once, and approximately 5.3% sits in the top ten. Source material: peripheral blood. The receptors come from a human donor in a cohort sampled during active COVID-19.

The genes are TRBV24-1 and TRBJ1-2; D perhaps matches TRBD1 (6 bases). V was clipped by 4 bases and J by 7 bases, with 18 bases between them. The germline CDR1 and CDR2 sequences are KGHDR and SFDVKD. The CDR3 is 15 residues long. Here the CDR3 reads CATSDPGARGGGYTF. For the CDR3, the DNA is TGTGCCACCAGTGACCCCGGGGCCAGAGGGGGTGGCTACACCTTC.

The V call is TRBV24-1, the J call TRBJ1-1, with 7 positions matching TRBD1. This CDR3 has 13 residues. Germline V gives CDR1 KGHDR, CDR2 SFDVKD. J was trimmed by 4 bases and V by 5 bases; bases with no gene match: 3. The CDR3 here is CATSGQGGTEAFF. Here the CDR3 DNA reads TGTGCCACCAGTGGACAGGGAGGCACTGAAGCTTTCTTT.

The V call is TRBV15, the J call TRBJ2-7, with D possibly TRBD2 on 7 matching bases. V lost 8 bases to trimming and J lost 4 bases, with 18 bases between them. Germline-derived CDR1 and CDR2 are LNHNV and YYDKDF (reference sequence). The length of the CDR3 is 14 residues. The CDR3 protein is CATASGRGGYEQYF. CDR3 nucleotides: TGTGCCACCGCCTCGGGCAGGGGAGGGTACGAGCAGTACTTC.

The rearrangement uses TRBV21-1 and TRBJ2-5; the table's D call of TRBD1 was not tested on the DNA. TRBV21-1 is flagged as a pseudogene. The CDR3 is 16 amino acids. CDR3 in amino acids: CASSKYGTGGGETQYF. The CDR3 DNA reads TGTGCCAGCAGCAAATATGGGACAGGGGGAGGCGAGACCCAGTACTTC.

The chain combines TRBV27 with TRBJ2-7; D is possibly TRBD2 (6 bases). V lost 5 bases, J lost 7 bases, and 12 bases lay in between. Germline CDR1 MNHEY, CDR2 SMNVEV (reference sequence). CDR3 size: 12 residues. The CDR3 reads CASSRTTGEQYF. The CDR3 nucleotides are TGTGCCAGCAGTCGGACTACGGGGGAGCAGTACTTC.

This chain uses TRBV27 with TRBJ1-6, with D maybe TRBD1 (5 bases). Per germline, CDR1 MNHEY and CDR2 SMNVEV (reference sequence). The CDR3 is 15 residues long. The V end lost 7 bases, the J end lost 7 bases, and 17 bases lay between the germline ends. CDR3 in amino acids: CASTSFGWGNSPLHF. Here the CDR3 DNA reads TGTGCCAGCACCTCTTTCGGATGGGGCAATTCACCCCTCCACTTT.

This rearrangement joins TRBV6-2 or TRBV6-3 to TRBJ2-1; D is perhaps TRBD1 (6 bases). The CDR3 extends over 17 amino acids. V dropped 5 bases and J dropped 2 bases, with 19 bases sitting between them. Germline lookup yields CDR1 MNHEY and CDR2 SVGEGT. The CDR3 bases are TGTGCCAGCAGTCCGCTTTCCGGGACACCACCCTACAATGAGCAGTTCTTC. Translated: CASSPLSGTPPYNEQFF.

The table lists this clone with a few counts. The chain recombines TRBV2 with TRBJ2-7; D perhaps matches TRBD2 (5 bases). CDR3 length: 14 residues. Trimming removed 7 bases from V and 0 bases from J, with 13 bases in between. Germline V gene lookup returns CDR1 SNHLY and CDR2 FYNNEI. CDR3 DNA sequence: TGTGCCAGCAAGGACTCTTCGAGCTCCTACGAGCAGTACTTC. Translated, it gives CASKDSSSSYEQYF.